The present TCR beta chain was sequenced within a study of blood T cell repertoires in COVID-19. Study-level background: Collection of acute and convalescent COVID-19 samples took place in the United States, Italy and Spain. T cells, B-cell-depleted T cells, or PBMCs supplied cDNA or gDNA.

The V end lost 5 bases, the J end lost 6 bases, and 33 bases lay between the germline ends. The CDR3 has 20 amino acids. The V gene's germline CDR1 is SGHVS and CDR2 FQNEAQ. Original processing methods: Researchers report that nucleated cell counts were estimated from reference gene primer amplification. Repertoires were generated with immunoSEQ multiplex PCR, while TCRdb's copy carries only in-frame clones and drops some. V and J calls and clone size come straight from that table; D and trimming were deduced from the DNA. The sample includes approximately 15,000 clones, around 73% seen only once; the top ten take about 8.8%.

The chain uses TRBV7-8 and TRBJ2-3; either TRBD1 or TRBD2 may supply D (12 bases each). Material for sequencing was peripheral blood. The sequence derives from a man in his 70s with acute or convalescent COVID-19. The CDR3 DNA sequence: TGTGCCAGCAGCCCCGGGACAGGGGGCGAGACTAGCGGGAGCTGGGATACGCAGTATTTT. This translates into CASSPGTGGETSGSWDTQYF.